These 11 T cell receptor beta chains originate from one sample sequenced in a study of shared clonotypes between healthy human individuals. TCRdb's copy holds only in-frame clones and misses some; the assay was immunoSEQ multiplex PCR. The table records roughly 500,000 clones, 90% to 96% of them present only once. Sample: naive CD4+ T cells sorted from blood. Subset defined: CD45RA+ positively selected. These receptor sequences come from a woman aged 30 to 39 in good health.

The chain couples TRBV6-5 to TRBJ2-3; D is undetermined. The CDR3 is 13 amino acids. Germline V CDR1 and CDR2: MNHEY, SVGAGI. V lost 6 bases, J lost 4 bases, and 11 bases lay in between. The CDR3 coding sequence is TGTGCCAGCAGCCTGGCCCGTCCAGATACGCAGTATTTT. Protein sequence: CASSLARPDTQYF.

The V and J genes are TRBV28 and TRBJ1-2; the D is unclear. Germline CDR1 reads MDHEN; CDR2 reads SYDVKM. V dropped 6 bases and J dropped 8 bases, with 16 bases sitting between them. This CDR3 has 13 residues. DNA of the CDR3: TGTGCCAGCAGGCGAGAAAACAGAGAAGGCTACACCTTC. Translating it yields CASRRENREGYTF.

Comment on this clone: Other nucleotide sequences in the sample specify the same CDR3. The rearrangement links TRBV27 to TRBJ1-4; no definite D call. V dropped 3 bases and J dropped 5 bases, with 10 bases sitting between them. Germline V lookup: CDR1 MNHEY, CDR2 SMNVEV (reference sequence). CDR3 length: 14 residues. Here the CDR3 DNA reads TGTGCCAGCAGTTTGATTGGGAGGAATGAAAAACTGTTTTTT. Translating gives CASSLIGRNEKLFF.

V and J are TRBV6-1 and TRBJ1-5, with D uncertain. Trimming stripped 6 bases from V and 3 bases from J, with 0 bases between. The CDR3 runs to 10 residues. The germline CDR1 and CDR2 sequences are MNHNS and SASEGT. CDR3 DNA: TGTGCCAGCAGCAATCAGCCCCAGCATTTT. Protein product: CASSNQPQHF.

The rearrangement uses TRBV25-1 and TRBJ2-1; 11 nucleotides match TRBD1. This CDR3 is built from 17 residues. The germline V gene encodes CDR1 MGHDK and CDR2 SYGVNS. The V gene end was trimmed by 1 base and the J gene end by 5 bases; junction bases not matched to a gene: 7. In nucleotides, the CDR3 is TGTGCCAGCAGTGAATCGCCGGGACAGGGGGGGAACAATGAGCAGTTCTTC. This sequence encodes CASSESPGQGGNNEQFF.

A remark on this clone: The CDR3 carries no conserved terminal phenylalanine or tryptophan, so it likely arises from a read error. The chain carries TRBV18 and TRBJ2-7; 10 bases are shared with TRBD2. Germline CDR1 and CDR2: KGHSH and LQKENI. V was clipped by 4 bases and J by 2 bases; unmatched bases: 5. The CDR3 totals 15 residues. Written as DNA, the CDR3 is TGTGCCAGCTCACGAACTAGCGGGGTGGCCTACGAGCAGTACCTC. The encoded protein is CASSRTSGVAYEQYL.

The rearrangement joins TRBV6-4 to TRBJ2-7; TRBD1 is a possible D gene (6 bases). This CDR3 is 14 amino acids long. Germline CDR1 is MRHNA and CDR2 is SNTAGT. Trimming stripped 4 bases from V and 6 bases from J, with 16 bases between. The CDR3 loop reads CASSGLRDNTEQYF. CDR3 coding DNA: TGTGCCAGCAGTGGTCTCCGGGACAACACCGAGCAGTACTTC.

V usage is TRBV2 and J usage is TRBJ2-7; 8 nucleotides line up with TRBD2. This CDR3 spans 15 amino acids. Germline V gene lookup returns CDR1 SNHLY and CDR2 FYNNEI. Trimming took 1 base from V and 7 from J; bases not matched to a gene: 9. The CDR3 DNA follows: TGTGCCAGCAGTGAAGAGGGAGCGGGAGCTGGAGAGCAGTACTTC. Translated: CASSEEGAGAGEQYF.

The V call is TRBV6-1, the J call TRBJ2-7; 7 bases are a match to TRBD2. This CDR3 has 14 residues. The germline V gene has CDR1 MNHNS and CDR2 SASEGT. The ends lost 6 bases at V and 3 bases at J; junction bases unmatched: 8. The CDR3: CASSRGVGGYEQYF. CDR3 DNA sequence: TGTGCCAGCAGCCGGGGGGTGGGAGGCTACGAGCAGTACTTC.

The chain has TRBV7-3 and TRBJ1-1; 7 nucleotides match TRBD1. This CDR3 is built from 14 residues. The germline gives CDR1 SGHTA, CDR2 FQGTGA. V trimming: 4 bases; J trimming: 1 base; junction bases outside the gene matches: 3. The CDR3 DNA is TGTGCCAGCAGCTCGACAGGGCGGAACACTGAAGCTTTCTTT. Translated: CASSSTGRNTEAFF.

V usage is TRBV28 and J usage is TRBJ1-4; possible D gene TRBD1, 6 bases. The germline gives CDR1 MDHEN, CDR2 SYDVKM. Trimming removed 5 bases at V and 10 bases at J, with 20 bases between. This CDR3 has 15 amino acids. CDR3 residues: CASSPPSQGTGKLFF. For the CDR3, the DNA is TGTGCCAGCAGTCCCCCCTCACAGGGTACCGGAAAACTGTTTTTT.